A selection of T cell receptor beta chains follows, all from one sample in a study of shared T cell receptors in the human thymus. Profiling relied on immunoSEQ multiplex PCR, and the TCRdb table lists in-frame clones only, not all of them. The sample holds 500,000 to 750,000 clones; 88% are singletons and the top ten take 0.0085% to 0.012%. The same sample was also studied in work on human thymus T cells.

Sequencing input: thymocytes. All receptors derive from a boy in the first two years of life with a congenital heart defect. CDR3s include the opening cysteine and the closing phenylalanine or tryptophan. A D gene is named only where the DNA matches it firmly. Clone size is stated in some rows and not others, as once, few, many or a class when expanded.

>15|NA|TRBV7-9|TRBD1
CATPGQGATTGELFF
>21|NA|TRBV2|TRBD2
CASSKGQGGTSGRATPYEQYF
>16|NA|TRBV2|TRBD2
CATHSWTSESSYEQYF
>14|NA|TRBV29-1|TRBD2
CSVGASGRLYEQFF
>18|NA|TRBV13|TRBD1
CASSLGTGIGFSGNTIYF
>19|NA|TRBV27|TRBD2
CASSFPGTSGRLESYEQYF
>14|once|TRBV5-1|TRBD1
CASKPGTVNNEQFF
>14|NA|TRBV28|TRBD2
CASSLSAGGNEQFF
>16|once|TRBV7-6|NA
CASSYLLSSGANVLTF
>16|once|TRBV19|TRBD2
CASSIDGTSGRAKQFF
>14|NA|TRBV7-2|TRBD2
CASSFQREGDTQYF
>15|NA|TRBV30|TRBD2
CAWSFRLAGVCEQFF
>17|once|TRBV12-5|TRBD1
CASGPDRSGYSNQPQHF
>14|NA|TRBV5-6|NA
CASSSFGGNQPQHF
>12|NA|TRBV29-1|TRBD2
CSVRLAEYEQYF
>14|NA|TRBV27|NA
CASSFHGENSPLHF